This note documents a single T cell receptor beta chain sequence. Germline CDR1 LNHNV, CDR2 YYDKDF (reference sequence). This CDR3 region has 17 residues. Trimming at V came to 0 bases and at J to 1 base, leaving 5 bases not matched to a gene. In the authors' methods: Researchers report that nucleated cell counts were estimated from reference gene primer amplification. Clones were read by immunoSEQ multiplex PCR, and TCRdb kept only the in-frame ones, dropping some. The V and J calls and clone size come from that table; D and trimming were worked out from the DNA. Counted here are roughly 220,000 clones, 84% occurring once; the ten biggest clones make up roughly 1.4%. These data come from a study of blood T cell repertoires in COVID-19. Overall study context: Samples of COVID-19 (acute and convalescent) were obtained from the United States, Italy and Spain. PBMCs, B-cell-depleted T cells, or T cells provided the cDNA or gDNA that made up the material.

What was sequenced was peripheral blood. The chain uses TRBV15 and TRBJ2-3; 9 positions match TRBD2. The receptor was isolated from a woman between 40 and 55 years old who had recovered from COVID-19. CDR3: CATSREGGGAGTDTQYF. DNA for the CDR3: TGTGCCACCAGCAGAGAAGGCGGGGGGGCCGGCACAGATACGCAGTATTTT.